A selection of T cell receptor beta chains follows, all from one sample in a study of vaccination and CD4 T cells after COVID-19. Their antigens are not known. From the PCR reads, TCRdb called clonotypes with MiXCR, one entry per CDR3 protein. Of under 20,000 distinct CDR3 sequences detected, over 75% appear once; the ten largest clones hold around 17%. Sequenced here: CD4+ T cells from blood, cultured in vitro, sampled after SARS-CoV-2 vaccination. The receptor source for this set is a human donor who received a COVID-19 vaccine. CDR3s include the opening cysteine and the closing phenylalanine or tryptophan. Each record gives: D gene, V gene, clone size, J gene, CDR3 DNA, CDR3 protein. The D gene is left open where the match is weak. Some rows have no size entry. The others give once, few or many, or a class for an expanded clone.

NA,TRBV30,NA,TRBJ1-3,TGTGCCTGGAGTCGAGGACAAGACGAAACACCCATATATTTT,CAWSRGQDETPIYF
NA,TRBV20-1,NA,TRBJ1-3,TGCAGTGCTAGAGTCGGAATTGCTAACACCATATATTTT,CSARVGIANTIYF
NA,TRBV7-2,NA,TRBJ2-3,TGTGCCAGCAGCTGGACTGGCAACCGGGTGTCAGATACGCAGTATTTT,CASSWTGNRVSDTQYF
TRBD1,TRBV7-2,NA,TRBJ1-4,TGTGCCAGCAGCTTAGGGGGAGCACAGGGGGCTAATGAAAAACTGTTTTTT,CASSLGGAQGANEKLFF
NA,TRBV30,NA,TRBJ1-5,TGTGCCTGGAGTGTTCAGGTCGATCAGCCCCAGCATTTT,CAWSVQVDQPQHF
NA,TRBV24-1,NA,TRBJ2-5,TGTGCCACCTCTTCCGGAAAAGAGACCCAGTACTTC,CATSSGKETQYF
NA,TRBV7-2,NA,TRBJ2-5,TGTGCCAGCAGCTTATTAACAGGGTGGCAAGAGACCCAGTACTTC,CASSLLTGWQETQYF
TRBD1,TRBV10-3,few,TRBJ2-7,TGTGCCATCAGTGCGGACAGGGGAAACTACGAGCAGTACTTC,CAISADRGNYEQYF
TRBD1,TRBV2,NA,TRBJ1-1,TGTGCCAGCCTACAGGGGACTGAAGCTTTCTTT,CASLQGTEAFF
NA,TRBV19,NA,TRBJ1-2,TGTGCCAGTAGTAACCCCCTCCGGGGGCAAGGCTATGGCTACACCTTC,CASSNPLRGQGYGYTF
TRBD2,TRBV20-1,NA,TRBJ2-3,TGCAGTGCTCCCGCAGCGGGGAGCACAGATACGCAGTATTTT,CSAPAAGSTDTQYF
NA,TRBV25-1,NA,TRBJ2-7,TGTGCCAGCAGTGACGCCCAACAGGGTTCTGGTGAGCAGTACTTC,CASSDAQQGSGEQYF